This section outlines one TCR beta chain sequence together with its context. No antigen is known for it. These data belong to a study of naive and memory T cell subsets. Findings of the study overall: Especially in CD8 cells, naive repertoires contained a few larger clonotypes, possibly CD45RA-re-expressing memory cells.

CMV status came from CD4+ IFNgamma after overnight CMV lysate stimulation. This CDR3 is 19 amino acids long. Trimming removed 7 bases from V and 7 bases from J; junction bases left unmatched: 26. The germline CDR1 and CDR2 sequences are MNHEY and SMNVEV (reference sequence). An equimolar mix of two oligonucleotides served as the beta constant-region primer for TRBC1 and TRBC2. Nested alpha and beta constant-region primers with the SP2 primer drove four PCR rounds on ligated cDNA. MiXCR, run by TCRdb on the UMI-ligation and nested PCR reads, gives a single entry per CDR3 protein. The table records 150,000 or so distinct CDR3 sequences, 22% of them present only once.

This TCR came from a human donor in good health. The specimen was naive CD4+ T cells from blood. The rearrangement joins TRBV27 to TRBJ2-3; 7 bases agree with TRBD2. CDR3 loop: CASTQGGPKLALGPHTQYF. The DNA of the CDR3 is TGTGCCAGCACTCAGGGTGGCCCCAAACTAGCGTTGGGGCCTCATACGCAGTATTTT.